A single sample gave rise to the 27 T cell receptor beta chains below, sequenced in a study of Ad26.COV2.S vaccination and SARS-CoV-2 variants (dated by TCRdb to about 2021). Libraries came from the immunoSEQ multiplex PCR assay. TCRdb holds this immuneACCESS table with in-frame rearrangements only. Some clones are missing; in checked studies, unresolved V genes explain under half, and the rest has no known cause. This sample lists around 450,000 clones; roughly 87% were detected once. 2.5% of the sample goes to the ten largest clones. What this sample's treatment or condition label stands for: over 15 received Ad26.COV2.S at low or high dose, single or two shots; several received placebo; per-sample allocation not given. Repertoires of vaccine and placebo recipients were sequenced from samples taken on day 63 after the first injection. Sequencing was performed on peripheral blood, taken in a trial of Ad26.COV2.S vaccine versus placebo. These receptors were taken from a person aged 18-60 years who received the Ad26.COV2.S COVID-19 vaccine or a placebo.

This chain joins TRBV5-5 and TRBJ2-2; D is perhaps TRBD1 (6 bases). The germline gives CDR1 SGHKS, CDR2 YYEKEE (reference sequence). This CDR3 region has 16 residues. Trimming took off 4 bases at V and 4 bases at J, with 17 bases between the two ends. CDR3 loop: CASSLQGSASTGELFF. CDR3 DNA: TGTGCCAGCAGCCTTCAGGGGTCAGCTTCCACCGGGGAGCTGTTTTTT.

This chain links TRBV11-3 with TRBJ2-3; D remains unclear. CDR1 SGHNT and CDR2 YENEEA come from the germline V gene. The CDR3 runs 15 residues. V lost 5 bases and J lost 1, with 13 bases in between. CDR3 bases: TGTGCCAGCAGCCTATCCTTAGTGGGCACAGATACGCAGTATTTT. Its translation is CASSLSLVGTDTQYF.

This chain links TRBV19 with TRBJ1-5, with D possibly being TRBD1 (6 bases). The V end lost 7 bases, the J end lost 2 bases, and 21 bases lay between the germline ends. Germline V gene sequence: CDR1 LNHDA, CDR2 SQIVND (reference sequence). The CDR3 extends over 17 amino acids. The CDR3 protein is CASTSLAGQIGNQPQHF. The CDR3 bases are TGTGCCAGTACCTCCCTCGCCGGACAGATTGGCAATCAGCCCCAGCATTTT. Full variable domain (outside the CDR3, taken from reference TRBV19 and TRBJ1-5): DGGITQSPKYLFRKEGQNVTLSCEQNLNHDAMYWYRQDPGQGLRLIYYSQIVNDFQKGDIAEGYSVSREKKESFPLTVTSAQKNPTAFYLCASTSLAGQIGNQPQHFGDGTRLSIL.

CDR3 bases: TGCGCCAGCACGCGTCTGACAGGACTTGGGGAGCAGTACTTC. Its translation: CASTRLTGLGEQYF. This chain uses TRBV5-1 with TRBJ2-7; D is perhaps TRBD1 (6 bases). V shed 6 bases and J shed 7 bases, with 20 bases lying between them. Germline V CDR1 and CDR2: SGHRS, YFSETQ. CDR3 length: 14 amino acids.

This chain connects TRBV5-1 to TRBJ2-7; D possibly corresponds to TRBD1 (5 bases). This CDR3 has 13 residues. Germline CDR1 is SGHRS and CDR2 is YFSETQ. Trimming removed 0 bases from V and 4 bases from J, with 8 bases in between. CDR3: CASSLETAYEQYF. Here the CDR3 DNA reads TGCGCCAGCAGCTTGGAGACAGCTTACGAGCAGTACTTC. Full variable domain (outside the CDR3, taken from reference TRBV5-1 and TRBJ2-7): KAGVTQTPRYLIKTRGQQVTLSCSPISGHRSVSWYQQTPGQGLQFLFEYFSETQRNKGNFPGRFSGRQFSNSRSEMNVSTLELGDSALYLCASSLETAYEQYFGPGTRLTVT.

About this clone itself: No DNA is shown, since the ends of the CDR3 on it are uncertain; the CDR3 is the one TCRdb lists. The chain employs TRBV29-1 and TRBJ1-1. Inclusive of both ends, the CDR3 amounts to 10 amino acids. Per the germline V gene, CDR1 is SQVTM and CDR2 is ANQGSEA. The CDR3 spells CSVATGSPFF.

This clone showed up just once. V gene TRBV19 combines with J gene TRBJ1-5; D is unresolved. CDR1 LNHDA and CDR2 SQIVND come from the germline V gene (reference sequence). This CDR3 has 13 residues. V lost 8 bases to trimming and J lost 4 bases, with 12 bases between them. The CDR3 is CASRQSLNQPQHF. The CDR3 DNA is TGTGCCAGTCGGCAGAGCCTGAATCAGCCCCAGCATTTT.

This clone was seen a handful of times. The V call is TRBV5-1, the J call TRBJ2-5, with unresolved D. Germline CDR1 reads SGHRS; CDR2 reads YFSETQ. The CDR3 spans 11 residues. V lost 6 bases and J lost 2, with 5 bases in between. The CDR3 region has the DNA TGCGCCAGCACAGGACAAGAGACCCAGTACTTC. Its protein product is CASTGQETQYF.

The chain recombines TRBV6-2 or TRBV6-3 with TRBJ2-5, with TRBD2 matching over 15 bases. Germline V gives CDR1 MNHEY, CDR2 SVGEGT. V trimming: 6 bases; J trimming: 2 bases; junction bases outside the gene matches: 13. CDR3 length equals 19 residues. The CDR3 spells CASSQPLGLAGGEQETQYF. The CDR3 DNA reads TGTGCCAGCAGCCAACCCCTGGGACTAGCGGGGGGCGAACAAGAGACCCAGTACTTC.

The genes are TRBV4-2 and TRBJ2-7; perhaps TRBD2 as D (6 bases). Germline CDR1 LGHNA, CDR2 YNFKEQ. This CDR3 is 16 amino acids long. V was trimmed by 0 bases and J by 0 bases, leaving 12 bases between them. This CDR3 reads CASSQERGSSSYEQYF. DNA for the CDR3: TGTGCCAGCAGCCAAGAACGGGGGTCTAGCTCCTACGAGCAGTACTTC.

The chain combines TRBV7-9 with TRBJ2-5; D is undetermined. Germline CDR1 is SEHNR and CDR2 is FQNEAQ (reference sequence). V dropped 6 bases and J dropped 0 bases, with 5 bases sitting between them. The length of the CDR3 is 12 residues. The CDR3 DNA follows: TGTGCCAGCAGTTCGTACCAAGAGACCCAGTACTTC. It is translated as CASSSYQETQYF.

This clone was seen a few times. V usage is TRBV7-9 and J usage is TRBJ1-2; the match to TRBD1 covers 8 bases. Germline trimming cut 5 bases from V and 4 bases from J; bases unmatched to any gene: 6. In germline, CDR1 is SEHNR, CDR2 FQNEAQ (reference sequence). This CDR3 contains 14 residues. The CDR3 loop is CASSQGAGTYGYTF. CDR3 sequence (DNA): TGTGCCAGCAGCCAGGGGGCAGGGACCTATGGCTACACCTTC.

This sequence joins TRBV14 and TRBJ2-5; TRBD2 might be the D (6 bases). The germline V gene has CDR1 SGHDN and CDR2 FVKESK. The CDR3 has 17 amino acids. Trimming took 4 bases from V and 2 from J, leaving 20 bases between them. The CDR3 sequence is CASSRGLGRRQQETQYF. Written as DNA, the CDR3 is TGTGCCAGCAGCCGGGGCCTGGGGAGGCGACAGCAAGAGACCCAGTACTTC.

The gene calls are TRBV11-3 and TRBJ2-1; 10 bases are shared with TRBD2. The germline CDR1 and CDR2 sequences are SGHNT and YENEEA. With V trimmed by 5 bases and J by 3 bases, 4 bases remained unmatched. This CDR3 comprises 15 residues. The CDR3 reads CASSSRTSGYNEQFF. CDR3 sequence (DNA): TGTGCCAGCAGCAGCAGGACTAGCGGCTACAATGAGCAGTTCTTC.

The chain recombines TRBV7-9 with TRBJ2-1, with D perhaps matching TRBD1 or TRBD2 (5 bases each). Trimming took off 4 bases at V and 7 bases at J, with 11 bases between the two ends. This CDR3 contains 13 residues. From germline, CDR1 is SEHNR and CDR2 FQNEAQ (reference sequence). The CDR3 here is CASSSRDGNEQFF. CDR3 nucleotide sequence: TGTGCCAGCAGCTCGAGGGACGGGAATGAGCAGTTCTTC.

About this clone itself: Other DNA variants within this sample encode the same CDR3. The chain is built from TRBV5-1 and TRBJ1-3, with D perhaps matching TRBD1 (6 bases). The CDR3 is made up of 14 amino acids. From germline, CDR1 is SGHRS and CDR2 YFSETQ. V gave up 2 bases and J gave up 2 bases, with 8 bases separating them. The CDR3, as DNA: TGCGCCAGCAGCTTATCAGGGGCTGGAAACACCATATATTTT. Protein sequence: CASSLSGAGNTIYF.

This chain uses TRBV6-2 or TRBV6-3 with TRBJ1-1; a possible D gene is TRBD1 (5 bases). Looked up from germline, CDR1 is MNHEY and CDR2 is SVGEGT. Deletions cut 2 bases from V and 4 bases from J, with 14 bases between. The length of the CDR3 is 15 residues. The CDR3 sequence: CASSYPQGFFTEAFF. CDR3 DNA sequence: TGTGCCAGCAGTTACCCGCAGGGCTTCTTCACTGAAGCTTTCTTT.

The CDR3 DNA is TGCGCCAGCATGGAAACAGGGCAGTTAGATACGCAGTATTTT. Translation gives CASMETGQLDTQYF. V is TRBV5-1 and J is TRBJ2-3; tentative D call: TRBD1 (6 bases). The length of the CDR3 is 14 residues. Trimming removed 6 bases from V and 5 bases from J, with 16 bases in between. Germline V lookup: CDR1 SGHRS, CDR2 YFSETQ.

CDR3: CASSLDRSNNEQFF. The DNA for the CDR3 is TGTGCCAGCAGTTTGGACAGGTCTAACAATGAGCAGTTCTTC. V is TRBV6-2 or TRBV6-3 and J is TRBJ2-1; 7 bases match TRBD1. CDR1 and CDR2 from the germline V gene are MNHEY and SVGEGT. The V segment lost 4 bases and the J segment 5 bases; nucleotides outside the gene matches: 5. This CDR3 is 14 amino acids long.

This clone occurred once. The CDR3 bases are TGTGCCAGCACTGAATACGAGCAGTACGTC. Translated, it gives CASTEYEQYV. The rearrangement links TRBV2 to TRBJ2-7; D is unresolved. Per germline, CDR1 SNHLY and CDR2 FYNNEI. CDR3 size: 10 residues.

In its sample, this clone was seen once. The chain has TRBV9 and TRBJ2-1, with no clear D. CDR3 length equals 12 residues. Germline assignment: CDR1 SGDLS and CDR2 YYNGEE. V lost 0 bases and J 16 bases, leaving 14 bases between the germline ends. The CDR3 region has the DNA TGTGCCAGCAGCGTAGATATTACCCAGGTTTTCTTC. Amino acids: CASSVDITQVFF.

In DNA, the CDR3 is TGTGCCACCGCCGAAGAAGCGGAGACCACAGATACGCAGTATTTT. Translation gives CATAEEAETTDTQYF. The rearrangement links TRBV24-1 to TRBJ2-3; weak D call: TRBD2 (5 bases). CDR1 is KGHDR and CDR2 is SFDVKD in the germline V gene. Trimming pared 9 bases from V and 2 bases from J, leaving 17 bases between. The CDR3 spans 15 residues.

The chain joins TRBV18 to TRBJ1-6; D is undetermined. The CDR3 is 16 residues long. The V gene lost 6 bases and the J gene lost 2 bases, with 14 bases spanning the gap. CDR1 and CDR2 from the germline V gene are KGHSH and LQKENI. In DNA, the CDR3 is TGTGCCAGCTCCTCCGGGGTCGGCGCCTATAATTCACCCCTCCACTTT. It encodes CASSSGVGAYNSPLHF.

The chain carries TRBV5-4 and TRBJ1-2, with TRBD1 matching over 12 bases. The trim removed 4 bases at V and 7 bases at J, leaving 5 bases unmatched. Per the germline V gene, CDR1 is SGHNT and CDR2 is YYREEE (reference sequence). The CDR3 contains 14 residues. The CDR3 bases are TGTGCCAGCAGCATCCGGGACAGGGGGCTTGGCTACACCTTC. Its protein is CASSIRDRGLGYTF.

This clone was seen once. This specimen includes other DNA sequences encoding the same CDR3. The rearrangement joins TRBV12-3 or TRBV12-4 to TRBJ2-5; no reliable D call. The V end was cut by 5 bases, the J end by 4 bases, with 5 bases between. CDR3 size: 11 residues. The CDR3 DNA follows: TGTGCCAGCAGTCTTGGAGAGACCCAGTACTTC. The encoded protein is CASSLGETQYF.

The chain combines TRBV27 with TRBJ2-3; possible D gene TRBD2, 7 bases. CDR1 is MNHEY, CDR2 SMNVEV, per germline (reference sequence). The CDR3 is 15 amino acids. The V end lost 4 bases, the J end lost 0 bases, and 11 bases lay between the germline ends. CDR3 residues: CASSSGGGSTDTQYF. CDR3 in DNA: TGTGCCAGCAGTTCGGGGGGCGGGAGCACAGATACGCAGTATTTT.

This chain connects TRBV2 to TRBJ2-3; 7 nucleotides match TRBD2. V was pared by 3 bases and J by 5 bases, with 5 bases of the junction left unmatched. CDR3 size: 14 residues. In germline, CDR1 is SNHLY, CDR2 FYNNEI. CDR3 protein: CASSDDGGIDTQYF. CDR3 DNA: TGTGCCAGCAGTGACGACGGGGGGATAGATACGCAGTATTTT.